This T cell receptor (beta chain) was found in a study of blood T cell repertoires in COVID-19. Across the whole study: T cells, B-cell-depleted T cells, or PBMCs supplied cDNA or gDNA.

Method: immunoSEQ multiplex PCR; TCRdb's copy keeps in-frame clones and lacks some. The sample lists approximately 170,000 clones, roughly 84% seen once, with more than 9% in the top ten. This clone was seen more than once but under ten times. With V trimmed by 6 bases and J by 1 base, 2 bases remained unmatched. Germline V lookup: CDR1 MDHEN, CDR2 SYDVKM. The CDR3 extends over 14 amino acids. The rearrangement links TRBV28 to TRBJ1-4; 7 nucleotides agree with TRBD1. The sequenced sample was peripheral blood. The clonotype was recovered from an elderly woman with active or convalescent COVID-19. This CDR3 is CASSRDRTNEKLFF. The CDR3 region has the DNA TGTGCCAGCAGCAGGGACAGAACTAATGAAAAACTGTTTTTT.